This T cell receptor beta chain came from a study of early T cells in non-severe SARS-CoV-2 infection. The overall study: The sequenced material was bulk RNA from unsorted whole blood, and its chains were unpaired.

The ends were cut back, 3 bases at V and 5 bases at J, with 13 bases in the middle. Germline V CDR1 and CDR2: SEHNR, FQNEAQ (reference sequence). This CDR3 is built from 15 residues. Tagging with unique molecular identifiers was applied to individual cDNA molecules. A single record per CDR3 protein comes from TCRdb applying MiXCR to the 5' RACE reads. The table shows tens of thousands of distinct CDR3 sequences, with around 4.1% occurring only once. In this sample, this clonotype turned up many times. Antigen unknown. General study results and limits: VDJdb matching, biased toward anti-spike CD8 responses, missed private and CD4 specificities.

The sample taken for sequencing was whole blood. The chain couples TRBV7-9 to TRBJ2-2; TRBD1 might be the D (6 bases). This receptor was obtained from an adult who was a healthcare worker with PCR-confirmed SARS-CoV-2 infection or an uninfected control (not recorded which). DNA of the CDR3: TGTGCCAGCAGCTTCAGCAGGGGAGATACCGGGGAGCTGTTTTTT. The encoded protein is CASSFSRGDTGELFF.